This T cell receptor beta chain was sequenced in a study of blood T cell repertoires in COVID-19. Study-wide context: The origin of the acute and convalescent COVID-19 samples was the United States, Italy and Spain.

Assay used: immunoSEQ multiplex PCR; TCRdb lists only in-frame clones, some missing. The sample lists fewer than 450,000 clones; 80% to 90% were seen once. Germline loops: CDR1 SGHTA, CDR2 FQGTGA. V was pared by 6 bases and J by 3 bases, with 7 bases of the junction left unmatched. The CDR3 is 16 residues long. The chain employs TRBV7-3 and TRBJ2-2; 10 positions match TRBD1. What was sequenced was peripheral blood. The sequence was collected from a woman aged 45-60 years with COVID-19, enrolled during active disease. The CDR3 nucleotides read TGTGCCAGCAGAAGGGGACAGGGGAGTTACACCGGGGAGCTGTTTTTT. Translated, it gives CASRRGQGSYTGELFF.